This T cell receptor (beta chain) was found in a study of regulatory T cells in long-lasting Graves disease. Overall study findings and caveats: Persistent disease preferred TRBV28, TRBJ1-2 and TRBJ2-5; new disease, TRBV20-1 and TRBJ2-1.

This clonotype was detected a few times. As yet, its antigen is unknown. Through Arm-PCR of CDR3 regions and iRepertoire HTBI primers, TCR beta libraries were built. TCRdb fed the multiplex PCR reads into MiXCR, producing one record per CDR3 protein. Counted here are about 530,000 distinct CDR3 sequences, roughly a sixth occurring once; the ten biggest clones make up roughly 25%. Time point specified: newly diagnosed GD, antithyroid drugs for less than 3 months. The TCR library was prepared using RNA isolated from PBMCs. CDR1 is ENHRY, CDR2 SYGVKD, per germline. The CDR3 runs 15 residues. V shed 6 bases, J shed 0 bases, and the junction held 5 bases outside the gene matches. This sample was also put to use in a study of T cells in Graves' hyperthyroidism and ophthalmopathy. That publication notes: The primer set for the first-round RT-PCR of the TCR CDR3 was HTBI.

This receptor was obtained from a woman aged 40-65 years with Graves disease. Sequences were derived from peripheral blood mononuclear cells (PBMCs), sampled at new diagnosis, from a patient treated with antithyroid drugs. The chain couples TRBV10-3 to TRBJ2-3, with 8 bases identical to TRBD2. Here the CDR3 reads CAIRPGGASTDTQYF. The CDR3 nucleotides read TGTGCCATCAGGCCCGGGGGGGCGAGCACAGATACGCAGTATTTT.